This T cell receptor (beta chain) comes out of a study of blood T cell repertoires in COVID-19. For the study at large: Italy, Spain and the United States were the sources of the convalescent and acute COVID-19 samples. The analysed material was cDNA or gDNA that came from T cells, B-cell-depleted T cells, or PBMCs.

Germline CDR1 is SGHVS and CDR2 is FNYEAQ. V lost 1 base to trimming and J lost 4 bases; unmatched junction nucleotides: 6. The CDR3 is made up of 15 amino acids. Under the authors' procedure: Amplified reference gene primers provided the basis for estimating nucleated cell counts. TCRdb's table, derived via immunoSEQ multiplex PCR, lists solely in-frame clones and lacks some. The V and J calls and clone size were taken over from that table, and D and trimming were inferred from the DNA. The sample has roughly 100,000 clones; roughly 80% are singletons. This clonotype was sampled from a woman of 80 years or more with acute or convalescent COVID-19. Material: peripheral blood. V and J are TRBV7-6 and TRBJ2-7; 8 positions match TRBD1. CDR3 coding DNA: TGTGCCAGCAGCTTAGATACAGGGGGAGGATACGAGCAGTACTTC. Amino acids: CASSLDTGGGYEQYF.